These T cell receptor beta chains were read from a single sample in a study of blood T cell repertoires in COVID-19. Here immunoSEQ multiplex PCR was the method, and the copy in TCRdb shows in-frame clones only, minus some. The sample shows over 50,000 clones, 87% of them seen only once. The sequencing input was peripheral blood. The receptors shown here come from a man aged 45-65 years with active COVID-19. The CDR3 runs from the conserved cysteine through the conserved F or W. The D gene is left open where the match is weak. Part of the rows lack a size; the others show once, few, many or a class for expanded clones.

abundance: NA
v_gene: TRBV6-6
j_gene: TRBJ1-5
d_gene: NA
CDR3nt: TGTGCCAGCAGTCCCATGACCGCAGGGGATGACAATCAGCCCCAGCATTTT
CDR3aa: CASSPMTAGDDNQPQHF

abundance: once
v_gene: TRBV29-1
j_gene: TRBJ1-2
d_gene: NA
CDR3nt: TGCAGCGTTGGGGGGGTCCGGGGTAAGTCGTCGAATGGCTACACCTTC
CDR3aa: CSVGGVRGKSSNGYTF

abundance: NA
v_gene: TRBV7-9
j_gene: TRBJ2-3
d_gene: TRBD2
CDR3nt: TGTGCCAGCAGCCCCTTATTGACTAGCGGCACAGATACGCAGTATTTT
CDR3aa: CASSPLLTSGTDTQYF

abundance: NA
v_gene: TRBV7-2
j_gene: TRBJ2-7
d_gene: TRBD2
CDR3nt: TGTGCCAGCAGCGCGAACGGCCTAGCGGGAGACGAGCAGTACTTC
CDR3aa: CASSANGLAGDEQYF

abundance: once
v_gene: TRBV6-2/TRBV6-3
j_gene: TRBJ2-1
d_gene: TRBD1
CDR3nt: TGTGCCAGCAGTCGACAGGGTTTAGGCAATGAGCAGTTCTTC
CDR3aa: CASSRQGLGNEQFF

abundance: NA
v_gene: TRBV18
j_gene: TRBJ2-7
d_gene: TRBD1
CDR3nt: TGTGCCAGCTCACCAGCCGGGACAGGGGCCGAGCAGTACTTC
CDR3aa: CASSPAGTGAEQYF

abundance: once
v_gene: TRBV4-3
j_gene: TRBJ2-1
d_gene: TRBD2
CDR3nt: TGCGCCAGCAGCCTTGGTTTCGCGACTAGCGGCAATGAGCAGTTCTTC
CDR3aa: CASSLGFATSGNEQFF

abundance: NA
v_gene: TRBV28
j_gene: TRBJ1-4
d_gene: TRBD1
CDR3nt: TGTGCCAGCAGTACCGGTTCACTCAGGGGGCAATCTAATGAAAAACTGTTTTTT
CDR3aa: CASSTGSLRGQSNEKLFF

abundance: NA
v_gene: TRBV5-8
j_gene: TRBJ1-4
d_gene: TRBD1
CDR3nt: TGTGCCAGCAGACCCTGGACAGGGGATGAAAAACTGTTTTTT
CDR3aa: CASRPWTGDEKLFF

abundance: once
v_gene: TRBV29-1
j_gene: TRBJ1-5
d_gene: NA
CDR3nt: TGCAGCGCCACAGGAGGCAATCAGCCCCAGCATTTT
CDR3aa: CSATGGNQPQHF

abundance: NA
v_gene: TRBV18
j_gene: TRBJ1-5
d_gene: TRBD1
CDR3nt: TGTGCCAGCTCCCGGGACAGCAATAGCAATCAGCCCCAGCATTTT
CDR3aa: CASSRDSNSNQPQHF

abundance: NA
v_gene: TRBV7-2
j_gene: TRBJ2-3
d_gene: NA
CDR3nt: TGTGCCAGCAGCAAAAACACAGGGTACACAGATACGCAGTATTTT
CDR3aa: CASSKNTGYTDTQYF

abundance: NA
v_gene: TRBV5-5
j_gene: TRBJ2-5
d_gene: NA
CDR3nt: TGTGCCAGCTCCGGGACACCCCAAGAGACCCAGTACTTC
CDR3aa: CASSGTPQETQYF

abundance: NA
v_gene: TRBV7-2
j_gene: TRBJ1-5
d_gene: NA
CDR3nt: TGTGCCAGCAGCGCCAGGGTTAATCAGCCCCAGCATTTT
CDR3aa: CASSARVNQPQHF

abundance: NA
v_gene: TRBV5-6
j_gene: TRBJ2-1
d_gene: NA
CDR3nt: TGTGCCAGCAGCTTGGGTACAGGGCAGATTGAGCAGTTCTTC
CDR3aa: CASSLGTGQIEQFF

abundance: NA
v_gene: TRBV24-1
j_gene: TRBJ2-3
d_gene: NA
CDR3nt: TGTGCCACCAGTGACCCAACCGGGACTGGCACAGATACGCAGTATTTT
CDR3aa: CATSDPTGTGTDTQYF

abundance: NA
v_gene: TRBV7-3
j_gene: TRBJ2-1
d_gene: TRBD2
CDR3nt: TGTGCCAGCAGCTTGGGGGCGGGAGGTCGTGAGCAGTTCTTC
CDR3aa: CASSLGAGGREQFF

abundance: NA
v_gene: TRBV2
j_gene: TRBJ1-2
d_gene: TRBD1
CDR3nt: TGTGCCAGCATTAGGGACAGGGTGAACTATGGCTACACCTTC
CDR3aa: CASIRDRVNYGYTF